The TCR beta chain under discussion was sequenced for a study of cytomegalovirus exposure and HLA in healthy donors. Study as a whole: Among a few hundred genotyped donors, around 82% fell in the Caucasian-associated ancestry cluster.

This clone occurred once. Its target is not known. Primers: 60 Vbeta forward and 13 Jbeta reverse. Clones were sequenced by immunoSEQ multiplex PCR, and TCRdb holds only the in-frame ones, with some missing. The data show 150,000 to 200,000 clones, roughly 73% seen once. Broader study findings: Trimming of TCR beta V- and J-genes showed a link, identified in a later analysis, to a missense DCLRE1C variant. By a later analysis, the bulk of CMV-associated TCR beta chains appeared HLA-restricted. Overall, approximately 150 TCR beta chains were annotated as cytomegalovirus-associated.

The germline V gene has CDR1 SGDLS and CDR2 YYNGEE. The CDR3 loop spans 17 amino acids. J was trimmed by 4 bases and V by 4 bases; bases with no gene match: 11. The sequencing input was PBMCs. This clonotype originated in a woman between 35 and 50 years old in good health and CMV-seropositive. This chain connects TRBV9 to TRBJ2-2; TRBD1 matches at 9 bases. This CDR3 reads CASSSLSGTGSTGELFF. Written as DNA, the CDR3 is TGTGCCAGCAGCTCCCTCAGCGGGACAGGGAGCACCGGGGAGCTGTTTTTT.